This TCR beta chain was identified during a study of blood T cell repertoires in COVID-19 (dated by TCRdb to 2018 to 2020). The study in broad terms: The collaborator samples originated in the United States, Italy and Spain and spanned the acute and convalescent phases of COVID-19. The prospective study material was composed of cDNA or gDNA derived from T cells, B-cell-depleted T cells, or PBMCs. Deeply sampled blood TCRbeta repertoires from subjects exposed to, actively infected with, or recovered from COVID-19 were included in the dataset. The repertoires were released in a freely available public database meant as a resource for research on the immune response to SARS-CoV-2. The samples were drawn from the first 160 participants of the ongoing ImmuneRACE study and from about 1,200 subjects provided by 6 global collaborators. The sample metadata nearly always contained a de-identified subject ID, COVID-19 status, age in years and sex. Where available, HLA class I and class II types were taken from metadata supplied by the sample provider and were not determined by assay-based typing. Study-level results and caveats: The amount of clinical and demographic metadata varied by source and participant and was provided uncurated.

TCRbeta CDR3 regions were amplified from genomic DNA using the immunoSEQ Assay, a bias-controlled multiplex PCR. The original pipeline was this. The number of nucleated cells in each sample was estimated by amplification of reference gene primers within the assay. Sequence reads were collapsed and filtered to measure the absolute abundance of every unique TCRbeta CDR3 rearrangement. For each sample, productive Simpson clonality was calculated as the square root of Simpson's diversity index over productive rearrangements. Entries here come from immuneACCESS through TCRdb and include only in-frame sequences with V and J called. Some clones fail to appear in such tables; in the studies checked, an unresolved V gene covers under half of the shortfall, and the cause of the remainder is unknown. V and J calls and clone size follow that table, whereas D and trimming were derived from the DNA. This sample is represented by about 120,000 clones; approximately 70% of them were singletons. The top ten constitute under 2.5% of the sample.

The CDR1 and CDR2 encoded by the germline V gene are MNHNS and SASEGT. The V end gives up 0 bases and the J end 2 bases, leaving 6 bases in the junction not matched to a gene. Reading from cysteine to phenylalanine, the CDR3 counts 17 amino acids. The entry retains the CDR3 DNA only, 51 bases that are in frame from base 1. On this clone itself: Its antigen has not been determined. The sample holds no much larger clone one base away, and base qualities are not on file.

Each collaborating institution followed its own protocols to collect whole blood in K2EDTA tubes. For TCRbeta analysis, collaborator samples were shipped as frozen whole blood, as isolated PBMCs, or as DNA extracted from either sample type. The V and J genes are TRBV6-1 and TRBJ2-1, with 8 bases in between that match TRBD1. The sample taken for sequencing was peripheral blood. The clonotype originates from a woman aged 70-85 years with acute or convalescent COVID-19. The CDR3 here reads CASSEARQGKPYNEQFF. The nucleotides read TGTGCCAGCAGTGAAGCGCGACAGGGGAAGCCCTACAATGAGCAGTTCTTC.